Presented here are 13 T cell receptor beta chains from one specimen sequenced in a study of PD-L1 blockade in urothelial cancer. Profiling relied on immunoSEQ multiplex PCR, and the TCRdb table lists in-frame clones only, not all of them. This repertoire shows approximately 52,000 clones, approximately 77% found once; its top ten account for around 3.4%. Source: PBMCs, taken around atezolizumab (anti-PD-L1) treatment. The receptors here all came from a man aged 70-80 years with urothelial cancer.

The V gene is TRBV9, the J gene TRBJ2-2; D might be TRBD1 (6 bases). Between the trimmed V and J ends, which lost 0 bases and 6 bases, there was a span of 12 bases. CDR1 is SGDLS and CDR2 is YYNGEE in the germline V gene. CDR3 length: 15 amino acids. The CDR3 spells CASSVAQGLAGELFF. CDR3 in DNA: TGTGCCAGCAGCGTAGCTCAGGGGCTCGCCGGGGAGCTGTTTTTT.

The V call is TRBV7-2, the J call TRBJ1-1; D is undetermined. V was trimmed by 2 bases and J by 10 bases, leaving 20 bases between them. In germline, CDR1 is SGHTA, CDR2 FQGNSA. CDR3 length: 15 amino acids. For the CDR3, the DNA is TGTGCCAGCAGCTTAACCGCAATCGGGGATCGGGGAGCTTTCTTT. This gives the protein CASSLTAIGDRGAFF.

This clone appeared once. The chain couples TRBV2 to TRBJ1-1; perhaps TRBD1 as D (6 bases). This CDR3 is 14 amino acids long. V lost 6 bases, J lost 8 bases, and 19 bases lay in between. Germline assignment: CDR1 SNHLY and CDR2 FYNNEI. The CDR3, as DNA: TGTGCCAGCAGGTCAGGGGTGGTATCATTCGAAGCTTTCTTT. Translating it yields CASRSGVVSFEAFF.

J is TRBJ1-2 and V is TRBV5-4, with 9 positions matching TRBD1. V lost 4 bases, J lost 6 bases, and 7 bases stayed unmatched. The CDR3 runs to 14 residues. Germline V gene data show CDR1 as SGHNT and CDR2 as YYREEE (reference sequence). The chain's CDR3 is CASSPRTGADGYTF. Here the CDR3 DNA reads TGTGCCAGCAGCCCGAGGACAGGGGCAGATGGCTACACCTTC.

The DNA of the CDR3 is TGTGCCAGTAGGGAAACAGGGGGCGGCTCACCCCTCCACTTT. Encoded protein: CASRETGGGSPLHF. The rearrangement joins TRBV19 to TRBJ1-6; TRBD1 matches 9 bases. Germline CDR1 reads LNHDA; CDR2 reads SQIVND (reference sequence). This CDR3 has 14 amino acids. The V and J ends lost 6 bases and 10 bases, in that order; junction bases with no gene match: 7.

The chain combines TRBV7-9 with TRBJ1-3; D ambiguous. The CDR3 runs 13 residues. Germline assignment: CDR1 SEHNR and CDR2 FQNEAQ (reference sequence). V lost 0 bases to trimming and J lost 4 bases, with 4 bases between them. Here the CDR3 reads CASSLARGNTIYF. The CDR3 nucleotides read TGTGCCAGCAGCTTAGCGCGGGGAAACACCATATATTTT.

This clone was recorded once. The chain uses TRBV18 and TRBJ2-5, with 10 bases that match TRBD1. With 3 bases clipped from V and 2 bases from J, the junction kept 9 bases outside the gene matches. This CDR3 is 17 amino acids long. CDR1 KGHSH and CDR2 LQKENI come from the germline V gene. CDR3: CASSPAKGQGGQETQYF. The CDR3 nucleotides are TGTGCCAGCTCACCGGCAAAAGGACAGGGGGGTCAAGAGACCCAGTACTTC.

This clone has a handful of counts. The chain employs TRBV10-3 and TRBJ2-3; no firm D call. The V and J ends lost 0 bases and 0 bases respectively, with 4 bases between them. This CDR3 is 14 amino acids long. Germline CDR1 ENHRY, CDR2 SYGVKD. The CDR3: CAISESTSTDTQYF. DNA of the CDR3: TGTGCCATCAGTGAGTCGACTAGCACAGATACGCAGTATTTT.

The sample holds one count of this clone. The chain recombines TRBV7-9 with TRBJ1-1; the D is unclear. This CDR3 has 15 amino acids. V dropped 5 bases and J dropped 1 base, with 14 bases sitting between them. Germline V lookup: CDR1 SEHNR, CDR2 FQNEAQ (reference sequence). DNA for the CDR3: TGTGCCAGCAGCGACTACGCGCGGCAGAACACTGAAGCTTTCTTT. Protein product: CASSDYARQNTEAFF.

This clone came up once. V usage is TRBV2 and J usage is TRBJ2-2; no firm D call. CDR3 length: 12 residues. Per the germline V gene, CDR1 is SNHLY and CDR2 is FYNNEI. V lost 6 bases and J 0 bases, leaving 2 bases between the germline ends. The CDR3 sequence is CASSSNTGELFF. The CDR3 coding sequence is TGTGCCAGCAGCTCGAACACCGGGGAGCTGTTTTTT.

The rearrangement uses TRBV7-3 and TRBJ1-1, with D possibly matching TRBD1 (6 bases). Trimming took off 1 base at V and 4 bases at J, with 16 bases between the two ends. Germline V gene lookup returns CDR1 SGHTA and CDR2 FQGTGA. CDR3 size: 16 residues. The CDR3: CASSLRGGMGRTEAFF. For the CDR3, the DNA is TGTGCCAGCAGCTTAAGAGGGGGTATGGGTCGCACTGAAGCTTTCTTT.

The chain links TRBV7-6 to TRBJ2-3; 9 nucleotides align to TRBD2. CDR3 length equals 17 residues. Germline assignment: CDR1 SGHVS and CDR2 FNYEAQ. J lost 0 bases, V lost 5 bases, and 9 bases had no gene match. In nucleotides, the CDR3 is TGTGCCAGCAGCGCTGCACTAGCGGGCGCTAGCACAGATACGCAGTATTTT. Amino acids: CASSAALAGASTDTQYF. The variable domain in full, completed from reference TRBV7-6 and TRBJ2-3, reads GAGVSQSPRYKVTKRGQDVALRCDPISGHVSLYWYRQALGQGPEFLTYFNYEAQQDKSGLPNDRFSAERPEGSISTLTIQRTEQRDSAMYRCASSAALAGASTDTQYFGPGTRLTVL.

This clone has a single count. J is TRBJ1-4 and V is TRBV11-3; 8 nucleotides line up with TRBD1. The CDR3 contains 13 residues. Germline V gene sequence: CDR1 SGHNT, CDR2 YENEEA. The trim removed 7 bases at V and 8 bases at J, leaving 6 bases unmatched. The CDR3 reads CASTSDREEKLFF. The CDR3 DNA follows: TGTGCCAGCACCTCGGACAGGGAGGAAAAACTGTTTTTT. The full variable domain, in which reference TRBV11-3 and TRBJ1-4 provide the parts outside the CDR3, is EAGVVQSPRYKIIEKKQPVAFWCNPISGHNTLYWYLQNLGQGPELLIRYENEEAVDDSQLPKDRFSAERLKGVDSTLKIQPAELGDSAVYLCASTSDREEKLFFGSGTQLSVL.